Listed below are T cell receptor beta chains from one sample, sequenced in a study of T-cell reconstitution after alpha-beta-depleted transplantation in children. TCRdb itself ran the PCR reads through MiXCR, one entry per CDR3 protein. There are around 410,000 distinct CDR3 sequences in the sample; about a tenth occur only once, and roughly 5% lies in the top ten. The sequencing used PBMCs from the stem cell graft donor, collected from the stem cell graft. The receptors were sampled from a human donor who donated a stem cell graft to a child with acute myeloid leukemia. Both conserved end residues are part of each CDR3. A D gene is named only where the DNA matches it firmly. Clone size, where shown, is once, few, many, or a class for clones that have expanded.

DNA: TGTGCCAGCAGCTTAGCTGGGGGGTTTGGGGGCTATCAGCCCCAGCATTTT
CDR3: CASSLAGGFGGYQPQHF
D: NA
V: TRBV7-8
size: NA
J: TRBJ1-5

DNA: TGCAGTGCTAGAGTTGGGGGGGGAATATTGCAAACTAGCACAGATACGCAGTATTTT
CDR3: CSARVGGGILQTSTDTQYF
D: TRBD2
V: TRBV20-1
size: few
J: TRBJ2-3

DNA: TGCGCCAGCAGCCCAGGACTTTTATCAGGGGTCGGCACAGATACGCAGTATTTT
CDR3: CASSPGLLSGVGTDTQYF
D: NA
V: TRBV4-3
size: few
J: TRBJ2-3

DNA: TGCAGCGTTGACTCGGGGTACGAGCAGTACTTC
CDR3: CSVDSGYEQYF
D: NA
V: TRBV29-1
size: few
J: TRBJ2-7

DNA: TGCAGCGTTGGGGGGGCTCACAATCAGCCCCAGCATTTT
CDR3: CSVGGAHNQPQHF
D: NA
V: TRBV29-1
size: many
J: TRBJ1-5

DNA: TGTGCCAGCAGCCCCTCGCTGGCAGATACGCAGTATTTT
CDR3: CASSPSLADTQYF
D: NA
V: TRBV9
size: few
J: TRBJ2-3

DNA: TGCAGCGTCGTACGCCTGACTAGAGGCAATGAGCAGTTCTTC
CDR3: CSVVRLTRGNEQFF
D: NA
V: TRBV29-1
size: NA
J: TRBJ2-1

DNA: TGCAGTGCTAGTTCGGGGACCACTGAAGCTTTCTTT
CDR3: CSASSGTTEAFF
D: NA
V: TRBV20-1
size: many
J: TRBJ1-1

DNA: TGTGCCAGCAGTTCAACAGGGGGGAGTTACAATGAGCAGTTCTTC
CDR3: CASSSTGGSYNEQFF
D: TRBD1
V: TRBV6-2/TRBV6-3
size: NA
J: TRBJ2-1

DNA: TGTGCCAGCAGCCCGGACAGTAACTATGGCTACACCTTC
CDR3: CASSPDSNYGYTF
D: NA
V: TRBV7-2
size: many
J: TRBJ1-2

DNA: TGTGCCAGCAGCTTGTGGAGTTCCGGGGAGCTGTTTTTT
CDR3: CASSLWSSGELFF
D: NA
V: TRBV5-6
size: many
J: TRBJ2-2

DNA: TGTGCCATCAGTAGGACAGGGTTACGCACTGAAGCTTTCTTT
CDR3: CAISRTGLRTEAFF
D: TRBD1
V: TRBV10-3
size: NA
J: TRBJ1-1

DNA: TGTGCCAGCACCAGGACAAAAGATGAGCAGTTCTTC
CDR3: CASTRTKDEQFF
D: NA
V: TRBV12-3/TRBV12-4
size: NA
J: TRBJ2-1

DNA: TGTGCCAGCGGGGACCCGAACACTGAAGCTTTCTTT
CDR3: CASGDPNTEAFF
D: NA
V: TRBV6-2/TRBV6-3
size: few
J: TRBJ1-1

DNA: TGTGCCAGCAGCTCCCTGGCCGGGACAGGGCTTAGAGATACGCAGTATTTT
CDR3: CASSSLAGTGLRDTQYF
D: TRBD1
V: TRBV5-6
size: NA
J: TRBJ2-3

DNA: TGTGCCAGCCATGTTCGGACTAGCGGACGACAAGAGACCCAGTACTTC
CDR3: CASHVRTSGRQETQYF
D: TRBD2
V: TRBV6-2/TRBV6-3
size: NA
J: TRBJ2-5

DNA: TGTGCCAGCAGTGTACTAGCGGGATTAAATGAGCAGTTCTTC
CDR3: CASSVLAGLNEQFF
D: TRBD2
V: TRBV2
size: NA
J: TRBJ2-1

DNA: TGTGCCAGCGGAGGCGGGTCCTCAGATACGCAGTATTTT
CDR3: CASGGGSSDTQYF
D: NA
V: TRBV6-6
size: few
J: TRBJ2-3

DNA: TGTGGGATGGATTATGGCTACACCTTC
CDR3: CGMDYGYTF
D: NA
V: TRBV30
size: NA
J: TRBJ1-2

DNA: TGTGCCAGTAGTATTGGCCTTCGGACCGCCGGGGAGCTGTTTTTT
CDR3: CASSIGLRTAGELFF
D: NA
V: TRBV19
size: many
J: TRBJ2-2

DNA: TGTGCCAGCAGCTTTCCAGCGGGAGGGCCTCAATTGTCCTACAATGAGCAGTTCTTC
CDR3: CASSFPAGGPQLSYNEQFF
D: TRBD2
V: TRBV11-2
size: many
J: TRBJ2-1

DNA: TGTGCCACCAGTGATCCTCGACAGGGAACAGATACGCAGTATTTT
CDR3: CATSDPRQGTDTQYF
D: TRBD1
V: TRBV24-1
size: many
J: TRBJ2-3

DNA: TGTGCCTGGAGTTCCGGACAGGCAACTAATGAAAAACTGTTTTTT
CDR3: CAWSSGQATNEKLFF
D: TRBD1
V: TRBV30
size: NA
J: TRBJ1-4

DNA: TGTGCCAGCAGCGTAGACGGGGGAGGCTTTACTGGAAACACCATATATTTT
CDR3: CASSVDGGGFTGNTIYF
D: NA
V: TRBV9
size: NA
J: TRBJ1-3

DNA: TGTGCTAGTGGTTTCCCCTCTAGCGGGAGATTCACCGGGGAGCTGTTTTTT
CDR3: CASGFPSSGRFTGELFF
D: TRBD2
V: TRBV12-5
size: few
J: TRBJ2-2

DNA: TGTGCCAGCAGTGATCTCGCGGGGGCGACCGGGGAGCTGTTTTTT
CDR3: CASSDLAGATGELFF
D: NA
V: TRBV2
size: few
J: TRBJ2-2

DNA: TGTGCCAGCAGTGTAAGACCCCTTGGTAGGGCCGGGGAGCTGTTTTTT
CDR3: CASSVRPLGRAGELFF
D: NA
V: TRBV27
size: many
J: TRBJ2-2

DNA: TGTGCCAGCAGCGTTCCACTAGACTACGAGCAGTACTTC
CDR3: CASSVPLDYEQYF
D: NA
V: TRBV9
size: NA
J: TRBJ2-7

DNA: TGCAGTGCTAGTGAGATACTAACTGGAAACTCAAATGAAAAACTGTTTTTT
CDR3: CSASEILTGNSNEKLFF
D: NA
V: TRBV20-1
size: NA
J: TRBJ1-4

DNA: TGTGCCAGCAGTCAGGGACTAGCGGAGCCCTCTGGGGCCAACGTCCTGACTTTC
CDR3: CASSQGLAEPSGANVLTF
D: TRBD2
V: TRBV12-3/TRBV12-4
size: NA
J: TRBJ2-6

DNA: TGTGCCAGCGCACGATCCGGGACTAGCGGATACAATGAGCAGTTCTTC
CDR3: CASARSGTSGYNEQFF
D: TRBD2
V: TRBV7-2
size: NA
J: TRBJ2-1

DNA: TGCGCCAGCAGCTTGGGGGACAGGGGATTAGATACGCAGTATTTT
CDR3: CASSLGDRGLDTQYF
D: TRBD1
V: TRBV5-1
size: few
J: TRBJ2-3

DNA: TGTGCCAGCAGCCCCTCGGGACTAGCGGGAACCAAAAACAGTCAGTACTTC
CDR3: CASSPSGLAGTKNSQYF
D: TRBD2
V: TRBV7-2
size: once
J: TRBJ2-4

DNA: TGTGCCAGCAGCTCTCGGACTGCGACCTACAATGAGCAGTTCTTC
CDR3: CASSSRTATYNEQFF
D: NA
V: TRBV11-2
size: few
J: TRBJ2-1

DNA: TGTGCCAGCAGCCGGGGGGTGGTAAAGAACACTGAAGCTTTCTTT
CDR3: CASSRGVVKNTEAFF
D: NA
V: TRBV12-3/TRBV12-4
size: few
J: TRBJ1-1

DNA: TGCAGCGTTGAAGATGGACGACCAGGCTCTGGAAACACCATATATTTT
CDR3: CSVEDGRPGSGNTIYF
D: NA
V: TRBV29-1
size: NA
J: TRBJ1-3

DNA: TGCTGTGCTAGAGACTTCCGTAGCGGGGGGTCCTACAATGAGCAGTTCTTC
CDR3: CCARDFRSGGSYNEQFF
D: TRBD2
V: TRBV20-1
size: NA
J: TRBJ2-1

DNA: TGCAGCGTAGGGGGACAGGAAAATCAGCCCCAGCATTTT
CDR3: CSVGGQENQPQHF
D: TRBD1
V: TRBV29-1
size: few
J: TRBJ1-5

DNA: TGTGCCAGCTCGGACATCTACGAGCAGTACTTC
CDR3: CASSDIYEQYF
D: NA
V: TRBV6-2/TRBV6-3
size: NA
J: TRBJ2-7

DNA: TGTGCCAGCAGCTTGACAGGGAACAATCAGCCCCAGCATTTT
CDR3: CASSLTGNNQPQHF
D: TRBD1
V: TRBV12-3/TRBV12-4
size: many
J: TRBJ1-5

DNA: TGCGCCAGCACCTTGACTGATGAGAACACCGGGGAGCTGTTTTTT
CDR3: CASTLTDENTGELFF
D: NA
V: TRBV10-2
size: few
J: TRBJ2-2

DNA: TGTGCCAGCAGCAACCAGGGGAAAGAGACCCAGTACTTC
CDR3: CASSNQGKETQYF
D: NA
V: TRBV7-9
size: few
J: TRBJ2-5

DNA: TGCGCCAGCAGTCCTCATAGCGGGGAAAGCACAGATACGCAGTATTTT
CDR3: CASSPHSGESTDTQYF
D: TRBD2
V: TRBV4-1
size: few
J: TRBJ2-3

DNA: TGCGCCAGCAGTCCCACGGGGACGGCGAACACCGGGGAGCTGTTTTTT
CDR3: CASSPTGTANTGELFF
D: NA
V: TRBV5-1
size: many
J: TRBJ2-2

DNA: TGTGCCAGCAGCTTAAATCTAGCGGGGACAGATACGCAGTATTTT
CDR3: CASSLNLAGTDTQYF
D: TRBD2
V: TRBV7-3
size: NA
J: TRBJ2-3

DNA: TGTGCCAGCAGTCCGGGACTAATCGATGAGCAGTTCTTC
CDR3: CASSPGLIDEQFF
D: TRBD2
V: TRBV27
size: NA
J: TRBJ2-1

DNA: TGTGCCAGCAGCAAGACGACAGCCCCGAGGGGGAATGAGCAGTTCTTC
CDR3: CASSKTTAPRGNEQFF
D: NA
V: TRBV7-3
size: few
J: TRBJ2-1

DNA: TGTGCCAGCAGCTTAGCGGAGGGGGTGGGTGGCTACACCTTC
CDR3: CASSLAEGVGGYTF
D: NA
V: TRBV11-2
size: NA
J: TRBJ1-2

DNA: TGTGCCAGCAGCTTAGTCTGGGCTCAAGAGACCCAGTACTTC
CDR3: CASSLVWAQETQYF
D: NA
V: TRBV7-2
size: few
J: TRBJ2-5

DNA: TGTGCCAGCAGCTTATTAGGCGGTACAGATACGCAGTATTTT
CDR3: CASSLLGGTDTQYF
D: NA
V: TRBV7-2
size: NA
J: TRBJ2-3

DNA: TGTGCCTCCACGGGGGCCGGAGGTGGCTATGGCTACACCTTC
CDR3: CASTGAGGGYGYTF
D: NA
V: TRBV30
size: NA
J: TRBJ1-2

DNA: TGCAGTGCTGGAGCGGGGGACTCCTACAATGAGCAGTTCTTC
CDR3: CSAGAGDSYNEQFF
D: TRBD2
V: TRBV20-1
size: few
J: TRBJ2-1

DNA: TGCGCCAGCAGAATGGGGGCGGGCTCCCTTGACGAGCAGTACTTC
CDR3: CASRMGAGSLDEQYF
D: NA
V: TRBV5-1
size: few
J: TRBJ2-7

DNA: TGTGCCACCTTACTAGGCTACGAGCAGTACTTC
CDR3: CATLLGYEQYF
D: NA
V: TRBV6-1
size: NA
J: TRBJ2-7

DNA: TGCTGTGCTAGAGACCCCAACCTGCAGAGGAAAAATGAAAAACTGTTTTTT
CDR3: CCARDPNLQRKNEKLFF
D: NA
V: TRBV20-1
size: few
J: TRBJ1-4

DNA: TGCAGTGCTATCGAGGGGGGAAATTACGAGCAGTACTTC
CDR3: CSAIEGGNYEQYF
D: NA
V: TRBV20-1
size: NA
J: TRBJ2-7

DNA: TGTGCCAGCAGCCAAGGAGGCGAGCAGTACTTC
CDR3: CASSQGGEQYF
D: NA
V: TRBV5-6
size: many
J: TRBJ2-7

DNA: TGTGCCAGCACCCAGGGGGGAGACACTGAAGCTTTCTTT
CDR3: CASTQGGDTEAFF
D: TRBD1
V: TRBV6-1
size: NA
J: TRBJ1-1

DNA: TGTGCCAGCAGTTTGGGGGGTATGGTCACGAATCAGCCCCAGCATTTT
CDR3: CASSLGGMVTNQPQHF
D: NA
V: TRBV12-3/TRBV12-4
size: few
J: TRBJ1-5

DNA: TGTGCCAGCAGCTTCACCTCGGCGGGCTATGGCTACACCTTC
CDR3: CASSFTSAGYGYTF
D: NA
V: TRBV7-2
size: NA
J: TRBJ1-2